Included here is one TCR beta chain sequence, with context. V was clipped by 0 bases and J by 4 bases, with 10 bases between them. CDR3 length: 14 residues. Germline CDR1 reads MNHEY; CDR2 reads SVGAGI. This table comes from immunoSEQ multiplex PCR, and its TCRdb copy is limited to in-frame clones, with some not included. The sample shows tens of thousands of clones, roughly nine tenths of them seen only once. These data originate in a study of resident and recirculating memory T cells in vitiligo. This receptor was identified in a male donor with vitiligo. Input material: blood. The chain couples TRBV6-5 to TRBJ2-7, with D perhaps matching TRBD2 (5 bases). CDR3 sequence: CASSYSGRKYEQYF. The CDR3 DNA is TGTGCCAGCAGTTACTCGGGGAGAAAATACGAGCAGTACTTC.